What follows are 15 T cell receptor beta chains derived from one specimen sequenced in a study of blood T cell repertoires in COVID-19. Here immunoSEQ multiplex PCR was the method, and the copy in TCRdb shows in-frame clones only, minus some. The table lists about 110,000 clones, around 83% of them singletons. The sequencing sample was made of peripheral blood. The receptors derive from a woman older than 75 with active or convalescent COVID-19.

The chain uses TRBV9 and TRBJ1-2; possibly TRBD1 for D (5 bases). Germline assignment: CDR1 SGDLS and CDR2 YYNGEE. CDR3 size: 15 residues. V lost 0 bases and J lost 3, with 12 bases in between. The CDR3 coding sequence is TGTGCCAGCAGCGTAGGGCAGGACACGGACTATGGCTACACCTTC. Its protein product is CASSVGQDTDYGYTF.

This clone was picked up one time. V gene TRBV6-5 combines with J gene TRBJ1-2, with D unclear. The length of the CDR3 is 13 residues. Germline CDR1 and CDR2: MNHEY and SVGAGI. CDR3 bases: TGTGCTATACGAACAGCAGGTGGCTATGGCTACACCTTC. It is translated as CAIRTAGGYGYTF.

This sequence joins TRBV5-1 and TRBJ2-1, with 8 bases identical to TRBD1. Germline lookup yields CDR1 SGHRS and CDR2 YFSETQ. Trimming removed 2 bases from V and 5 bases from J; junction bases left unmatched: 6. The CDR3 spans 15 residues. The CDR3 DNA sequence: TGCGCCAGCAGCTTTGGACAGGGAGGTCACAATGAGCAGTTCTTC. Encoded protein: CASSFGQGGHNEQFF. The whole variable domain, remainder taken from reference TRBV5-1 and TRBJ2-1, is KAGVTQTPRYLIKTRGQQVTLSCSPISGHRSVSWYQQTPGQGLQFLFEYFSETQRNKGNFPGRFSGRQFSNSRSEMNVSTLELGDSALYLCASSFGQGGHNEQFFGPGTRLTVL.

This clone was seen only a few times. The chain employs TRBV11-3 and TRBJ2-7; D is ambiguous. Germline CDR1 and CDR2: SGHNT and YENEEA. The CDR3 has 15 residues. Trimming left V 5 bases short and J 0 bases short, with 14 bases between. The CDR3 sequence: CASSTTLFHSYEQYF. The CDR3, as DNA: TGTGCCAGCAGCACAACGCTGTTCCACTCCTACGAGCAGTACTTC.

This chain connects TRBV28 to TRBJ1-1; unclear D gene. The CDR3 extends over 12 amino acids. Germline V gives CDR1 MDHEN, CDR2 SYDVKM. Deletions cut 6 bases from V and 3 bases from J, with 8 bases between. CDR3 DNA: TGTGCCAGCAGGTTGGCATACACTGAAGCTTTCTTT. It specifies CASRLAYTEAFF.

The V call is TRBV11-2, the J call TRBJ1-5; D possibly corresponds to TRBD1 (6 bases). Trimming stripped 4 bases from V and 1 base from J, with 8 bases between. CDR3 length: 14 amino acids. Germline CDR1 is SGHAT and CDR2 is FQNNGV. The CDR3 DNA reads as TGTGCCAGCAGCTCCGGACAGAGCAATCAGCCCCAGCATTTT. Its protein is CASSSGQSNQPQHF. Full variable domain (outside the CDR3, taken from reference TRBV11-2 and TRBJ1-5): EAGVAQSPRYKIIEKRQSVAFWCNPISGHATLYWYQQILGQGPKLLIQFQNNGVVDDSQLPKDRFSAERLKGVDSTLKIQPAKLEDSAVYLCASSSGQSNQPQHFGDGTRLSIL.

In regard to this clone: Within the sample, other DNA sequences also encode this same CDR3. The chain links TRBV9 to TRBJ1-1; possibly TRBD1 for D (5 bases). The CDR3 spans 15 residues. The V end lost 0 bases, the J end lost 2 bases, and 11 bases lay between the germline ends. Per germline, CDR1 SGDLS and CDR2 YYNGEE. The CDR3 protein is CASSVAGGANTEAFF. In DNA form, the CDR3 reads TGTGCCAGCAGCGTAGCAGGAGGGGCAAACACTGAAGCTTTCTTT.

The chain recombines TRBV5-4 with TRBJ2-1, with 8 bases that match TRBD2. Trimming cost V 0 bases and J 1 base; bases outside gene matches: 3. The CDR3 runs 16 residues. Germline V gene lookup returns CDR1 SGHNT and CDR2 YYREEE (reference sequence). DNA of the CDR3: TGTGCCAGCAGCTTGGCCGGCGGGAGGTCCTACAATGAGCAGTTCTTC. Its protein product is CASSLAGGRSYNEQFF. The whole variable domain, filled in from reference TRBV5-4 and TRBJ2-1, reads ETGVTQSPTHLIKTRGQQVTLRCSSQSGHNTVSWYQQALGQGPQFIFQYYREEENGRGNFPPRFSGLQFPNYSSELNVNALELDDSALYLCASSLAGGRSYNEQFFGPGTRLTVL.

The chain recombines TRBV5-4 with TRBJ2-1; 8 nucleotides match TRBD2. This CDR3 contains 15 residues. After removal of 0 bases from V and 7 bases from J, the junction contained 6 bases not matched to a gene. In germline, CDR1 is SGHNT, CDR2 YYREEE (reference sequence). The CDR3 sequence is CASSLVVASGNEQFF. The CDR3, as DNA: TGTGCCAGCAGCTTGGTAGTGGCTAGCGGGAATGAGCAGTTCTTC.

This clone was counted once. DNA for the CDR3: TGTGCCAGCAGTTATGAGACCGACAGCTACGAGCAGTACTTC. It codes for CASSYETDSYEQYF. The chain has TRBV6-5 and TRBJ2-7; perhaps TRBD1 as D (5 bases). Trimming cost V 3 bases and J 3 bases, with 12 bases left between them. CDR3 size: 14 residues. The V gene's germline CDR1 is MNHEY and CDR2 SVGAGI.

The rearrangement joins TRBV19 to TRBJ2-2; 7 bases match TRBD1. This CDR3 is 15 amino acids long. Germline assignment: CDR1 LNHDA and CDR2 SQIVND (reference sequence). V shed 10 bases, J shed 3 bases, and the junction held 11 bases outside the gene matches. The CDR3 region is CATETGDWDTGELFF. The CDR3 DNA reads TGTGCCACCGAAACAGGGGATTGGGACACCGGGGAGCTGTTTTTT. The variable domain in full, with the rest retrieved from reference TRBV19 and TRBJ2-2, is DGGITQSPKYLFRKEGQNVTLSCEQNLNHDAMYWYRQDPGQGLRLIYYSQIVNDFQKGDIAEGYSVSREKKESFPLTVTSAQKNPTAFYLCATETGDWDTGELFFGEGSRLTVL.

The rearrangement uses TRBV5-1 and TRBJ1-5, with D possibly being TRBD1 (5 bases). Germline CDR1 reads SGHRS; CDR2 reads YFSETQ. There are 14 residues in the CDR3. The V gene lost 0 bases and the J gene lost 4 bases, with 8 bases spanning the gap. The CDR3 DNA sequence: TGCGCCAGCAGCTTGGGCGGGGGTAATCAGCCCCAGCATTTT. Its protein product is CASSLGGGNQPQHF.

The chain combines TRBV19 with TRBJ1-1; 7 bases fit TRBD1. V gave up 5 bases and J gave up 8 bases; unmatched junction bases: 14. The CDR3 contains 15 residues. Germline CDR1 LNHDA, CDR2 SQIVND (reference sequence). The CDR3 DNA is TGTGCCAGTAGTTCAAAAGCATGGGACAGTAAAGAAGCTTTCTTT. As protein: CASSSKAWDSKEAFF.

This chain joins TRBV9 and TRBJ2-3, with D possibly matching TRBD1 (6 bases). V lost 0 bases to trimming and J lost 2 bases, with 10 bases between them. Germline V lookup: CDR1 SGDLS, CDR2 YYNGEE. The CDR3 length is 15 residues. CDR3 sequence (DNA): TGTGCCAGCAGCGTAGACAGGGAGTTCACAGATACGCAGTATTTT. This translates into CASSVDREFTDTQYF.

V usage is TRBV18 and J usage is TRBJ1-3; 7 positions agree with TRBD1. Germline-derived CDR1 and CDR2 are KGHSH and LQKENI. This CDR3 contains 16 residues. V lost 4 bases to trimming and J lost 2 bases; unmatched junction nucleotides: 8. The CDR3 is CASSLGTDGTGNTIYF. CDR3 DNA sequence: TGTGCCAGCTCACTCGGGACAGACGGGACTGGAAACACCATATATTTT. Variable domain in full (rest from reference TRBV18 and TRBJ1-3): NAGVMQNPRHLVRRRGQEARLRCSPMKGHSHVYWYRQLPEEGLKFMVYLQKENIIDESGMPKERFSAEFPKEGPSILRIQQVVRGDSAAYFCASSLGTDGTGNTIYFGEGSWLTVV.